This entry lists 15 T cell receptor beta chains sequenced from one sample in a study of B cell selection in AIRE deficiency. Sorted regulatory T cells were CD4-positive, CD25-high and CD127-low or negative. Clones were sequenced by immunoSEQ multiplex PCR, and TCRdb holds only the in-frame ones, with some missing. Of roughly 18,000 clones in the sample, 85% to 95% are singletons; the top ten hold roughly 1%. The sample taken for sequencing was CD4+CD25+ Tregs sorted from PBMCs. The receptors here all came from a human donor in good health.

The V gene is TRBV28, the J gene TRBJ2-3; 7 bases map to TRBD2. The J segment lost 1 base and the V segment lost 3 bases, leaving 10 bases of the junction unmatched. The CDR3 extends over 17 amino acids. The germline V gene encodes CDR1 MDHEN and CDR2 SYDVKM. The CDR3 is CASSLVAGLAGTDTQYF. In nucleotides, the CDR3 is TGTGCCAGCAGTTTGGTTGCGGGGCTAGCGGGCACAGATACGCAGTATTTT.

The chain recombines TRBV10-3 with TRBJ2-5, with TRBD1 matching over 10 bases. The better agreement between TRBJ2-7 and the DNA end casts doubt on the J call. The CDR3 covers 13 residues. Germline CDR1 and CDR2: ENHRY and SYGVKD. This chain's CDR3 is CATADRGISEQYF. CDR3 nucleotide sequence: TGTGCCACCGCGGACAGGGGGATTTCCGAGCAGTACTTC.

This sequence joins TRBV5-1 and TRBJ2-3; D is unresolved. Germline V gives CDR1 SGHRS, CDR2 YFSETQ. CDR3 length: 12 amino acids. Trimming took 8 bases from V and 6 from J, leaving 13 bases between them. The CDR3 DNA follows: TGCGCCAGTTCGGAGAATCCGGATACGCAGTATTTT. Translation gives CASSENPDTQYF.

The DNA for the CDR3 is TGTGCCAGCAGCGACAGGGGTTTAGGTGGCTACACCTTC. This codes for CASSDRGLGGYTF. The chain employs TRBV5-4 and TRBJ1-2, with 8 bases identical to TRBD1. Germline assignment: CDR1 SGHNT and CDR2 YYREEE (reference sequence). The V segment lost 4 bases and the J segment 7 bases; nucleotides outside the gene matches: 6. The CDR3 extends over 13 amino acids.

The rearrangement links TRBV6-6 to TRBJ2-7, with TRBD1 matching over 7 bases. The germline V gene encodes CDR1 MNHNY and CDR2 SVGAGI (reference sequence). The junction had 8 bases not matched to a gene; V was cut back by 8 bases and J by 4 bases. The CDR3 is made up of 13 amino acids. The CDR3 nucleotides are TGTGCCAGCGGGAGAGGGGGCTGGTACGAGCAGTACTTC. It specifies CASGRGGWYEQYF.

CDR3 DNA sequence: TGTGCCAGCAGTGAACCGGGACCGGTTATCAATGAGCAGTTCTTC. This translates into CASSEPGPVINEQFF. The rearrangement links TRBV25-1 to TRBJ2-1; either TRBD1 or TRBD2 may fit D (5 bases each). The CDR3 contains 15 residues. CDR1 MGHDK and CDR2 SYGVNS come from the germline V gene. V lost 2 bases and J lost 6, with 14 bases in between.

This chain links TRBV11-2 with TRBJ2-3; TRBD1 is a possible D gene (6 bases). Between the trimmed V and J ends, which lost 5 bases and 7 bases, there was a span of 16 bases. This CDR3 region has 14 residues. Germline V CDR1 and CDR2: SGHAT, FQNNGV. As DNA, the CDR3 is TGTGCCAGCAGCCCTCGGACCCAGGGGTATACGCAGTATTTT. The encoded protein is CASSPRTQGYTQYF.

In nucleotides, the CDR3 is TGTGCCAGCAGTTTACTGGCGGGAGGGCCGTGGGAGCAGTACTTC. Amino acids: CASSLLAGGPWEQYF. V gene TRBV27 combines with J gene TRBJ2-7; 9 nucleotides align to TRBD2. Germline CDR1 MNHEY, CDR2 SMNVEV (reference sequence). The CDR3 covers 15 residues. Germline trimming cut 2 bases from V and 7 bases from J; bases unmatched to any gene: 9.

The chain carries TRBV6-6 and TRBJ2-7; D unresolved. Germline V CDR1 and CDR2: MNHNY, SVGAGI (reference sequence). V lost 1 base and J 0 bases, leaving 4 bases between the germline ends. CDR3 length: 13 residues. CDR3 protein: CASSYYNSYEQYF. Written as DNA, the CDR3 is TGTGCCAGCAGTTACTATAACTCCTACGAGCAGTACTTC.

The chain carries TRBV28 and TRBJ2-1; D might be TRBD1 (5 bases). The CDR3 is made up of 12 amino acids. Germline lookup yields CDR1 MDHEN and CDR2 SYDVKM. Trimming removed 2 bases at V and 10 bases at J, with 9 bases between. CDR3 loop: CASSLPGQEQFF. The CDR3 coding sequence is TGTGCCAGCAGTTTACCCGGACAAGAGCAGTTCTTC. Full variable domain (rest looked up from reference TRBV28 and TRBJ2-1): DVKVTQSSRYLVKRTGEKVFLECVQDMDHENMFWYRQDPGLGLRLIYFSYDVKMKEKGDIPEGYSVSREKKERFSLILESASTNQTSMYLCASSLPGQEQFFGPGTRLTVL.

This clone showed up just once. J is TRBJ2-7 and V is TRBV5-1, with D unclear. There are 12 residues in the CDR3. The V end was cut by 4 bases, the J end by 3 bases, with 8 bases between. Germline V gene data show CDR1 as SGHRS and CDR2 as YFSETQ. The CDR3 DNA reads TGCGCCAGCAGCCCCCAAGTCTACGAGCAGTACTTC. This sequence encodes CASSPQVYEQYF.

This chain uses TRBV28 with TRBJ2-1; 7 bases are a match to TRBD2. The germline gives CDR1 MDHEN, CDR2 SYDVKM. CDR3 length: 14 residues. With V trimmed by 11 bases and J by 2 bases, 9 bases remained unmatched. The CDR3 spells CAVFRGRAYNEQFF. The DNA of the CDR3 is TGTGCCGTCTTCAGAGGGAGGGCCTACAATGAGCAGTTCTTC.

DNA for the CDR3: TGTGCCAGCAGCTTAGGGTTTCCAGCTTTGGGGGAAAAACTGTTTTTT. Translated: CASSLGFPALGEKLFF. The chain couples TRBV11-2 to TRBJ1-4, with D unclear. Trimming left V 1 base short and J 8 bases short, with 17 bases between. CDR3 length: 16 amino acids. CDR1 is SGHAT, CDR2 FQNNGV, per germline.

The table lists this clone with a count of one. The chain joins TRBV28 to TRBJ2-1, with TRBD2 matching 8 bases. This CDR3 spans 17 amino acids. V dropped 3 bases and J dropped 5; count of bases not matched to a gene: 12. CDR1 MDHEN and CDR2 SYDVKM come from the germline V gene. The CDR3: CASSFVSGLVYHNEQFF. The CDR3 DNA follows: TGTGCCAGCAGTTTCGTGTCGGGACTAGTGTATCACAATGAGCAGTTCTTC.

The chain uses TRBV7-9 and TRBJ1-2; the D is unclear. Germline loops: CDR1 SEHNR, CDR2 FQNEAQ (reference sequence). The CDR3 runs to 14 residues. Between the trimmed V and J ends, which lost 0 bases and 7 bases, there was a span of 12 bases. The CDR3 sequence is CASSLAGSKGGYTF. As DNA, the CDR3 is TGTGCCAGCAGCTTAGCGGGGAGTAAGGGTGGCTACACCTTC.